This TCR beta chain stems from a study of blood T cell repertoires in COVID-19. Trimming at V came to 6 bases and at J to 4 bases, leaving 11 bases not matched to a gene. The CDR3 is 15 amino acids. The germline CDR1 and CDR2 sequences are MDHEN and SYDVKM. Study processing details: Amplifying reference gene primers gave estimates of nucleated cell counts. The method was immunoSEQ multiplex PCR; TCRdb's version includes in-frame clones alone and lacks a portion of them. V and J calls and clone size are given by that table; D and trimming were obtained from the DNA. The table shows roughly 170,000 clones, with around 82% occurring only once. Those enrolled, adults aged about 18 to 89 years, came from roughly 22 US areas. For recovered donors of Cohort 3, there were two negative PCRs, clearance, or symptom resolution.

This sequence joins TRBV28 and TRBJ1-2; 7 bases match TRBD1. This TCR derives from a man in his 60s who had recovered from COVID-19. Sequenced material: PBMCs or T cells enriched from blood (not recorded which). CDR3 nucleotides: TGTGCCAGCAGATACCCGGACAGGCTTTTCTATGGCTACACCTTC. As protein: CASRYPDRLFYGYTF.